This T cell receptor beta chain was documented in a study of cytomegalovirus exposure and HLA in healthy donors. Study-level results: Data from an earlier analysis indicated that most TCR beta V segments were productive either about 90% or about 30% of the time. Some V segments (TRBV6-2 and TRBV6-3 among them) were excluded as indistinguishable. Researchers counted approximately 160 TCR beta chains as cytomegalovirus-associated.

About this clone itself: Its antigen remains unidentified. The junction shows a germline mismatch at one end, possibly a read error. This CDR3 is also generated by other DNA sequences in the sample.

There are 18 residues in the CDR3. Germline-derived CDR1 and CDR2 are GTSNPN and SVGIG (reference sequence). Researchers ran the PCR with 60 Vbeta and 13 Jbeta primers. Libraries were prepared by immunoSEQ multiplex PCR; TCRdb keeps only in-frame clonotypes and omits some of them. The sample has around 200,000 clones; around 84% are singletons. Sequenced: PBMCs. The J gene is TRBJ2-1, the V gene TRBV30; 15 bases match TRBD2. This clonotype was sampled from a girl aged 2-10 years in good health and CMV-seropositive. CDR3 in DNA: TGTGCCTGGTCCCTGGGACTAGCGGGAGGAAGAGCCTATAATGAGCAGTTCTTC. This gives the protein CAWSLGLAGGRAYNEQFF. Looking up the rest from reference TRBV30 and TRBJ2-1 gives the full variable domain: SQTIHQWPATLVQPVGSPLSLECTVEGTSNPNLYWYRQAAGRGLQLLFYSVGIGQISSEVPQNLSASRPQDRQFILSSKKLLLSDSGFYLCAWSLGLAGGRAYNEQFFGPGTRLTVL.